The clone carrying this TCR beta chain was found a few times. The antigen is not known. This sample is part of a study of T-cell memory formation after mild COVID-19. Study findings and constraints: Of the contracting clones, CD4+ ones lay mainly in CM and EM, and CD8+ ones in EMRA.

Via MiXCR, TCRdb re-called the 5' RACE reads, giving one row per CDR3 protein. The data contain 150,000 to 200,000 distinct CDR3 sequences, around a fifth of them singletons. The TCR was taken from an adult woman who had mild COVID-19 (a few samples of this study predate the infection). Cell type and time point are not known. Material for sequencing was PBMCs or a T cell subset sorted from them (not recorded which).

DNA of the CDR3: TGTGCCAGCAGCGCCCCAATCCCGGGACTAGGGAACAATGAGCAGTTCTTC. Translation: CASSAPIPGLGNNEQFF. The rearrangement joins TRBV9 to TRBJ2-1, with 8 bases matching TRBD2. Germline values: CDR1 SGDLS, CDR2 YYNGEE. The junction had 13 bases not matched to a gene; V was cut back by 3 bases and J by 5 bases. The CDR3 is 17 residues long. The variable domain in full, with the rest retrieved from reference TRBV9 and TRBJ2-1, is DSGVTQTPKHLITATGQRVTLRCSPRSGDLSVYWYQQSLDQGLQFLIQYYNGEERAKGNILERFSAQQFPDLHSELNLSSLELGDSALYFCASSAPIPGLGNNEQFFGPGTRLTVL.